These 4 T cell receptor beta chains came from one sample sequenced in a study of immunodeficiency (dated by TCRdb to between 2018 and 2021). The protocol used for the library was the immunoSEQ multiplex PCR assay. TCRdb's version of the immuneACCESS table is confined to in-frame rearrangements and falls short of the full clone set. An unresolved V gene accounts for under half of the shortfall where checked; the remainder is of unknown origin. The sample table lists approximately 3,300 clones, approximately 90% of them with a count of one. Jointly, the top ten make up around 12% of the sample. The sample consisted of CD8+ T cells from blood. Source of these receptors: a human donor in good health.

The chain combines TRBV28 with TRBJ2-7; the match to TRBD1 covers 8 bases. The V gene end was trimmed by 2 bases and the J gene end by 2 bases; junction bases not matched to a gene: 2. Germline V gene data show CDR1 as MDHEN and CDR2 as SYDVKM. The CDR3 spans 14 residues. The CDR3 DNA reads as TGTGCCAGCAGTTTACGGACAGGGACCTACGAGCAGTACTTC. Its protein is CASSLRTGTYEQYF.

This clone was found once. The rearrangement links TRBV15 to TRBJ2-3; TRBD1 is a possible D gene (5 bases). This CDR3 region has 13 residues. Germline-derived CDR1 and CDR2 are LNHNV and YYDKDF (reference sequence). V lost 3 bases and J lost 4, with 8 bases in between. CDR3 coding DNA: TGTGCCACCAGCAGCAGGGTCCCAGATACGCAGTATTTT. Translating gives CATSSRVPDTQYF.

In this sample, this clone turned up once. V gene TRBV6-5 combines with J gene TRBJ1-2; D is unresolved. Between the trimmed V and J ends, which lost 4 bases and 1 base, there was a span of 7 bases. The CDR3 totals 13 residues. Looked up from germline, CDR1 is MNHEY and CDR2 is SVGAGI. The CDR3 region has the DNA TGTGCCAGCAGTTTCACGAATAACTATGGCTACACCTTC. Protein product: CASSFTNNYGYTF.

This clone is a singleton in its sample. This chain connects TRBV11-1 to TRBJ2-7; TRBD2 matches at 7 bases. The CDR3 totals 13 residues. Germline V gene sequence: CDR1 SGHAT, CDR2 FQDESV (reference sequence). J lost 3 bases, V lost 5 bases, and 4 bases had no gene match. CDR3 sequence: CASSHGLDYEQYF. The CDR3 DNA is TGTGCCAGCAGCCATGGACTAGACTACGAGCAGTACTTC. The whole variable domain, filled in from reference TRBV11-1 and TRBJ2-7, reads EAEVAQSPRYKITEKSQAVAFWCDPISGHATLYWYRQILGQGPELLVQFQDESVVDDSQLPKDRFSAERLKGVDSTLKIQPAELGDSAMYLCASSHGLDYEQYFGPGTRLTVT.